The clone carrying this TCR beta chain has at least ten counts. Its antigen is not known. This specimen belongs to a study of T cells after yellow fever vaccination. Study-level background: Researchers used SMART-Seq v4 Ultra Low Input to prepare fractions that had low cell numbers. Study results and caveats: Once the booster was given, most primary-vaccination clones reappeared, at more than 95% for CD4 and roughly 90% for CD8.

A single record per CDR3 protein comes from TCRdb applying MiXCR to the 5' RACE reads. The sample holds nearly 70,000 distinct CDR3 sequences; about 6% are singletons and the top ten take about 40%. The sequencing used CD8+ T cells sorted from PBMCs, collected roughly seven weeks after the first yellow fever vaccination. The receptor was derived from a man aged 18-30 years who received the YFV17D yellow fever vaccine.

The CDR3 DNA reads TGCGCCAGCAGCCAAGGGCGGCAGGGTAACTACGAGCAGTACTTC. Translation gives CASSQGRQGNYEQYF. The chain employs TRBV4-1 and TRBJ2-7; D may be TRBD1 (5 bases). The CDR3 is 15 residues long. V lost 1 base and J 3 bases, leaving 13 bases between the germline ends. Germline-derived CDR1 and CDR2 are MGHRA and YSYEKL.